The next 18 T cell receptor beta chains were all read from a single sample in a study of early T cells in non-severe SARS-CoV-2 infection. TCRdb itself ran the 5' RACE reads through MiXCR, one entry per CDR3 protein. The sample holds about 68,000 distinct CDR3 sequences, about a tenth seen once. The sequencing input was whole blood. The receptors stem from an adult who was a healthcare worker with PCR-confirmed SARS-CoV-2 infection or an uninfected control (not recorded which).

This clonotype was picked up a small number of times. V is TRBV4-1 and J is TRBJ2-2, with TRBD2 identical over 12 bases. Trimming took 2 bases from V and 4 from J; bases not matched to a gene: 5. CDR3 length: 17 amino acids. Germline V gives CDR1 MGHRA, CDR2 YSYEKL. The CDR3 protein is CASSQQTSGSGTGELFF. The DNA of the CDR3 is TGCGCCAGCAGCCAACAGACTAGCGGGAGTGGCACCGGGGAGCTGTTTTTT.

V is TRBV11-2 and J is TRBJ2-7, with 7 bases aligning to TRBD2. The V and J ends lost 5 bases and 1 base, in that order; junction bases with no gene match: 11. Germline lookup yields CDR1 SGHAT and CDR2 FQNNGV. The CDR3 is 16 amino acids. This CDR3 reads CASSPLAGRASYEQYF. The CDR3 DNA reads TGTGCCAGCAGCCCTTTGGCGGGGAGGGCTTCCTACGAGCAGTACTTC.

J is TRBJ1-5 and V is TRBV12-3 or TRBV12-4, with D unclear. This CDR3 is built from 14 residues. V shed 2 bases and J shed 3 bases, with 8 bases lying between them. In DNA form, the CDR3 reads TGTGCCAGCAGTTTACGCAGGATCAATCAGCCCCAGCATTTT. Translating it yields CASSLRRINQPQHF.

This clonotype was seen ten or more times. This chain links TRBV27 with TRBJ1-5; 7 nucleotides agree with TRBD1. CDR3 size: 15 residues. The V gene's germline CDR1 is MNHEY and CDR2 SMNVEV (reference sequence). Trimming removed 2 bases from V and 2 bases from J; junction bases left unmatched: 3. The CDR3 nucleotides are TGTGCCAGCAGTTTACGACAGGGACGCAATCAGCCCCAGCATTTT. As protein: CASSLRQGRNQPQHF.

The chain joins TRBV18 to TRBJ2-4; D gene ambiguous. Germline values: CDR1 KGHSH, CDR2 LQKENI. CDR3 length: 13 residues. The V end lost 3 bases, the J end lost 2 bases, and 5 bases lay between the germline ends. The CDR3 DNA is TGTGCCAGCTCACCGGGTTCCAAAAACATTCAGTACTTC. It is translated as CASSPGSKNIQYF.

The rearrangement joins TRBV7-9 to TRBJ2-5, with a weak D call TRBD2 (7 bases). The V gene lost 4 bases and the J gene lost 5 bases, with 17 bases spanning the gap. The CDR3 is made up of 15 amino acids. CDR1 is SEHNR and CDR2 is FQNEAQ in the germline V gene (reference sequence). The CDR3 region is CASSSTGLVQETQYF. The DNA for the CDR3 is TGTGCCAGCAGCTCGACAGGACTAGTTCAGGAGACCCAGTACTTC.

For the CDR3, the DNA is TGCAGTGCTAGTTCTTTATCGGCAACTGAAGCTTTCTTT. This gives the protein CSASSLSATEAFF. This sequence joins TRBV20-1 and TRBJ1-1; D call uncertain. The V end lost 3 bases, the J end lost 5 bases, and 13 bases lay between the germline ends. CDR3 length equals 13 residues. The germline V gene encodes CDR1 DFQATT and CDR2 SNEGSKA (reference sequence).

This clonotype came up many times. This chain uses TRBV6-5 with TRBJ2-2; possible D gene TRBD1, 5 bases. Germline CDR1 reads MNHEY; CDR2 reads SVGAGI. V was shortened by 5 bases and J by 8 bases, with 12 bases between the two germline ends. CDR3 size: 13 residues. The CDR3 nucleotides are TGTGCCAGCAGTAACACAGGTTTTGGGGAGCTGTTTTTT. It encodes CASSNTGFGELFF.

The chain employs TRBV18 and TRBJ1-4; no reliable D call. Germline lookup yields CDR1 KGHSH and CDR2 LQKENI. The CDR3 length is 13 residues. The ends were cut back, 4 bases at V and 8 bases at J, with 11 bases in the middle. This CDR3 is CASSRGEGEKLFF. The CDR3 DNA follows: TGTGCCAGCTCACGAGGAGAGGGAGAAAAACTGTTTTTT.

The rearrangement uses TRBV28 and TRBJ2-3, with D maybe TRBD2 (6 bases). The V end lost 1 base, the J end lost 1 base, and 15 bases lay between the germline ends. Germline CDR1 and CDR2: MDHEN and SYDVKM. This CDR3 has 17 amino acids. This CDR3 reads CASSLSVGGARTDTQYF. For the CDR3, the DNA is TGTGCCAGCAGTTTATCGGTGGGGGGAGCCCGCACAGATACGCAGTATTTT.

This clonotype was counted a few times. The rearrangement links TRBV4-1 to TRBJ2-7; D ambiguous. CDR1 and CDR2 from the germline V gene are MGHRA and YSYEKL. V dropped 6 bases and J dropped 0 bases, with 15 bases sitting between them. This CDR3 contains 15 residues. As DNA, the CDR3 is TGCGCCAGCAGGACCGTCGACCTGCGCTCCTACGAGCAGTACTTC. It translates to CASRTVDLRSYEQYF.

The chain employs TRBV28 and TRBJ2-2; D gene uncertain. The germline V gene has CDR1 MDHEN and CDR2 SYDVKM. The CDR3 extends over 14 amino acids. V was cut by 5 bases and J by 5 bases, with 12 bases left in between. CDR3 sequence (DNA): TGTGCCAGCAGTGGAGTGGCGGTGACCGGGGAGCTGTTTTTT. This gives the protein CASSGVAVTGELFF.

This clonotype was observed many times. V usage is TRBV7-8 and J usage is TRBJ2-4, with D possibly called TRBD1 or TRBD2 (5 bases each). Trimming took 1 base from V and 7 from J, leaving 8 bases between them. CDR1 and CDR2 (germline): SGHVS, FQNEAQ. The CDR3 runs 13 residues. CDR3 loop: CASSLVRDNIQYF. The CDR3 nucleotides are TGTGCCAGCAGCTTAGTCAGGGACAACATTCAGTACTTC.

This clonotype showed up just a few times. This chain connects TRBV11-2 to TRBJ2-1, with D tentatively TRBD1 (6 bases). Trimming shortened V by 2 bases and J by 0 bases, and 11 bases separated the two germline ends. Germline CDR1 is SGHAT and CDR2 is FQNNGV. The CDR3 consists of 16 residues. DNA for the CDR3: TGTGCCAGCAGCTTAAGATCGGACAGCTCCTACAATGAGCAGTTCTTC. Translating it yields CASSLRSDSSYNEQFF.

This clonotype was observed at least ten times. As DNA, the CDR3 is TGTGCCAGCAGCTTAGAGGGATACAGTCGCTATGGCTACACCTTC. This gives the protein CASSLEGYSRYGYTF. The rearrangement links TRBV7-9 to TRBJ1-2; no reliable D call. This CDR3 has 15 residues. Germline loops: CDR1 SEHNR, CDR2 FQNEAQ (reference sequence). V was pared by 1 base and J by 4 bases, with 13 bases between.

The V call is TRBV19, the J call TRBJ2-2; D gene unclear. This CDR3 is 11 amino acids long. Germline V gene data show CDR1 as LNHDA and CDR2 as SQIVND (reference sequence). The V gene lost 6 bases and the J gene lost 6 bases, with 5 bases spanning the gap. The CDR3 nucleotides read TGTGCCAGTAGATTCGCCGGGGAGCTGTTTTTT. Residues: CASRFAGELFF. Full variable domain (remainder filled in from reference TRBV19 and TRBJ2-2): DGGITQSPKYLFRKEGQNVTLSCEQNLNHDAMYWYRQDPGQGLRLIYYSQIVNDFQKGDIAEGYSVSREKKESFPLTVTSAQKNPTAFYLCASRFAGELFFGEGSRLTVL.

The chain is built from TRBV10-3 and TRBJ1-2; D is unresolved. The CDR3 has 14 amino acids. The germline gives CDR1 ENHRY, CDR2 SYGVKD. V was clipped by 4 bases and J by 3 bases, with 12 bases between them. CDR3 sequence reads: CAISAYGPDYGYTF. The CDR3 DNA follows: TGTGCCATCAGTGCATATGGTCCTGACTATGGCTACACCTTC.

This clonotype was seen more than once but under ten times. J is TRBJ2-7 and V is TRBV6-5; D might be TRBD2 (5 bases). CDR1 and CDR2 (germline): MNHEY, SVGAGI. The CDR3 extends over 13 amino acids. The V and J ends lost 11 bases and 2 bases respectively, with 16 bases between them. For the CDR3, the DNA is TGTGCCGCCCGGGTCCCGGGGACCTACGAGCAGTACTTC. It encodes CAARVPGTYEQYF.